A selection of T cell receptor beta chains follows, all from one sample in a study of shared clonotypes between healthy human individuals. Using immunoSEQ multiplex PCR, the repertoire was profiled, and TCRdb retains in-frame clones only, with some absent. The sample holds 2 million to 2.5 million clones, approximately 95% seen once. What was sequenced was naive CD4+ T cells sorted from blood. The source is a young man in good health. The CDR3 runs from the conserved cysteine through the conserved F or W. The order of the fields is D gene, clone size, V gene, J gene, CDR3 DNA, CDR3 protein. A D gene is named only where the DNA matches it firmly. For some rows the clone size is stated as once, few or many, or as a class when expanded; others skip it.

TRBD2,-,TRBV5-1,TRBJ2-5,TGCGCCAGCAGCTTAACTAAGGGACTAGCGGGGGAGACCCAGTACTTC,CASSLTKGLAGETQYF
-,-,TRBV19,TRBJ1-6,TGTGCCAGTAGTAGCTCAAGGGGCAAACGGTTACACTTT,CASSSSRGKRLHF
-,-,TRBV5-1,TRBJ2-5,TGCGCCAGCAGCTTGAGAGGCGGAGAGACCCAGTACTTC,CASSLRGGETQYF
TRBD1,-,TRBV4-1,TRBJ1-6,TGCGCCAGCAGCCATACTGACAGGGATAATTCACCCCTCCACTTT,CASSHTDRDNSPLHF
TRBD2,once,TRBV4-1,TRBJ2-5,TGCGCCAGCAGCCACCCTCGGGGGGTGTGGCAAGAGACCCAGTACTTC,CASSHPRGVWQETQYF
-,few,TRBV5-1,TRBJ1-6,TGCGCCAGCAGCACGGACGAGCCCCATAATTCACCCCTCCACTTT,CASSTDEPHNSPLHF
-,-,TRBV5-4,TRBJ1-6,TGTGCCAGCAGCTTGGGAGTGGCAGGACAACATAATTCACCCCTCCACTTT,CASSLGVAGQHNSPLHF
-,-,TRBV6-1,TRBJ1-3,TGTGCCAGCACTCCCCTGGGGGCCTCTGGAAACACCATATATTTT,CASTPLGASGNTIYF
-,once,TRBV6-5,TRBJ2-5,TGTGCCAGCAGTAGGAGCGGTCCGGAGACCCAGTACTTC,CASSRSGPETQYF
-,-,TRBV5-1,TRBJ2-3,TGCGCCAGCAGCTTGGGGGGGACCGGAGTCCCAGATACGCAGTATTTT,CASSLGGTGVPDTQYF
TRBD2,-,TRBV7-6,TRBJ2-7,TGTGCCAGCAGCCAACTAGCGTCGGGCGAGCAGTACTTC,CASSQLASGEQYF
TRBD2,-,TRBV6-6,TRBJ2-1,TGTGCCAGCAGACCCCTAGCGGGGGCTTTCAATGAGCAGTTCTTC,CASRPLAGAFNEQFF
-,-,TRBV20-1,TRBJ1-2,TGCAGTGCTTTACAGGGATTTGGCTACACCTTC,CSALQGFGYTF
TRBD2,-,TRBV15,TRBJ2-7,TGTGCCACCAGCAGAGATCCCCTCGGGACTAGCACCTACGAGCAGTACTTC,CATSRDPLGTSTYEQYF
-,-,TRBV7-9,TRBJ2-2,TGTGCCAGCAGGGTCCAAATCGCGAACACCGGGGAGCTGTTTTTT,CASRVQIANTGELFF
-,-,TRBV11-2,TRBJ1-3,TGTGCCAGCAGCTTTGGGGTTAGGTCTGGAAACACCATATATTTT,CASSFGVRSGNTIYF
TRBD1,-,TRBV18,TRBJ1-2,TGTGCCAGCTCACCACCTGGACAGGATTACTATGGCTACACCTTC,CASSPPGQDYYGYTF
-,-,TRBV9,TRBJ1-4,TGTGCCAGCAGCCCCCTAGGGGGTGATAATGAAAAACTGTTTTTT,CASSPLGGDNEKLFF
TRBD2,once,TRBV6-5,TRBJ2-1,TGTGCCAGCAGCACTAGCGGGGTTCTCAATGAGCAGTTCTTC,CASSTSGVLNEQFF
TRBD1,-,TRBV7-9,TRBJ2-3,TGTGCCAGCAGCTTAGGAACAGGGGGAAGTTTATCGGATACGCAGTATTTT,CASSLGTGGSLSDTQYF
-,-,TRBV27,TRBJ2-7,TGTGCCAGCAGTCCCGCAGGGTTGACATCCTACGAGCAGTACTTC,CASSPAGLTSYEQYF
TRBD1,few,TRBV28,TRBJ1-5,TGTGCCAGCAGTTCCACGGACAGGTCGCAGCATTTT,CASSSTDRSQHF
TRBD2,-,TRBV30,TRBJ2-2,TGTGCCGGGTCGACTAGCGGGAGGGTTACCGGGGAGCTGTTTTTT,CAGSTSGRVTGELFF
-,-,TRBV6-5,TRBJ1-6,TGTGCCAGCAGTTCTCGGGGGGGCCCTAATTCACCCCTCCACTTT,CASSSRGGPNSPLHF
-,-,TRBV19,TRBJ1-2,TGTGCCAGTAGTGTACAGGGCTCCATCGGCTATGGCTACACCTTC,CASSVQGSIGYGYTF
-,-,TRBV5-4,TRBJ2-2,TGTGCCAGCAGCCCCAGGGGAAACACCGGGGAGCTGTTTTTT,CASSPRGNTGELFF
TRBD1,-,TRBV28,TRBJ2-7,TGTGCCAGCAGTTTTGGAGACAGGGGCCCCTACGAGCAGTACTTC,CASSFGDRGPYEQYF
-,-,TRBV7-2,TRBJ2-3,TGTGCCAGCAGCTTCACCGAGGGAGATACGCAGTATTTT,CASSFTEGDTQYF
TRBD1,-,TRBV6-6,TRBJ1-5,TGTGCCAGCAGCGCCAGGGACAGCGGTCAGCCCCAGCATTTT,CASSARDSGQPQHF
-,-,TRBV5-1,TRBJ2-5,TGCGCCAGCAGCCTGGGCCTGGGGCGGGTAGAGACCCAGTACTTC,CASSLGLGRVETQYF
-,-,TRBV18,TRBJ2-7,TGTGCCAGCTCACCAATTTTGGAGAGCTCCTACGAGCAGTACTTC,CASSPILESSYEQYF
TRBD1,-,TRBV6-5,TRBJ2-2,TGTGCCAGCGGGTTGAGACAGGGGACCGGGGAGCTGTTTTTT,CASGLRQGTGELFF
-,-,TRBV10-3,TRBJ1-1,TGTGCCATCAGTGAGTCCCTCTCACGGGGGGGCAAGGACACTGAAGCTTTCTTT,CAISESLSRGGKDTEAFF
-,-,TRBV10-1,TRBJ2-4,TGCGCCAGCAGTGAACGTTATCTAGCCAAAAACATTCAGTACTTC,CASSERYLAKNIQYF
-,-,TRBV5-6,TRBJ1-2,TGTGCCAGCAGCTTGCTGGGACTTTTAGAATACTTC,CASSLLGLLEYF
TRBD1,once,TRBV5-1,TRBJ2-1,TGCGCCAGCAGCTCCGCCGGGACAGGAGAAATCGAGCAGTTCTTC,CASSSAGTGEIEQFF
-,-,TRBV6-6,TRBJ2-7,TGTGCCATCAGGACAGCAACCTACGAGCAGTACTTC,CAIRTATYEQYF
TRBD1,-,TRBV5-4,TRBJ2-5,TGTGCCAGCACCCGGCCCGGGACAGCTGCCCAAGAGACCCAGTACTTC,CASTRPGTAAQETQYF
-,-,TRBV10-3,TRBJ1-1,TGTGCCATCAGTGAGTCAGATGAAGCTTTCTTT,CAISESDEAFF
-,-,TRBV6-1,TRBJ1-2,TGTGCCAGCAGTGAAGCGCAAGGGTATTACTATGGCTACACCTTC,CASSEAQGYYYGYTF
TRBD2,-,TRBV5-1,TRBJ2-1,TGCGCCAGCAGCCGAACTAGCGGGAGATACAATGAGCAGTTCTTC,CASSRTSGRYNEQFF
-,-,TRBV4-1,TRBJ1-3,TGCGCCAGCAGCCGCCCCAGGGCATCTGGAAACACCATATATTTT,CASSRPRASGNTIYF
-,-,TRBV5-1,TRBJ1-3,TGCGCCAGCAGCTGGGGGACACCTGGAAACACCATATATTTT,CASSWGTPGNTIYF
-,once,TRBV10-3,TRBJ1-6,TGTGCCATCAGTGAGTCCCTGGTCGGGTCCGGATCTAATTCACCCCTCCACTTT,CAISESLVGSGSNSPLHF
TRBD1,-,TRBV30,TRBJ1-2,TGTGCCGGGGGGACAGGGTATGGCTACACCTTC,CAGGTGYGYTF
-,-,TRBV2,TRBJ2-1,TGTGCCAGCCGTAGTGGAGGGGGCGATGAGCAGTTCTTC,CASRSGGGDEQFF
-,-,TRBV29-1,TRBJ2-1,TGCAGCGTTGAAGAGGCACCGTCAGGCAATGAGCAGTTCTTC,CSVEEAPSGNEQFF